This T cell receptor (beta chain) was captured in a study of beta chain features in type 1 diabetes. At the level of the study: What patients shared with healthy donors was a similar profile of age, gender and cell yields.

V shed 2 bases and J shed 4 bases, with 9 bases lying between them. The CDR3 runs 14 residues. Germline V lookup: CDR1 SGHRS, CDR2 YFSETQ. Expressed TCRB transcripts were sequenced, since all the RNA that had been isolated was reverse transcribed. The assay was immunoSEQ multiplex PCR, and TCRdb's table has in-frame clones only and misses some. The sample yields fewer than 350,000 clones, under 8.5% seen once. Study conclusions and caveats: Reduced insertions and increased deletions marked VDJ junctions in type 1 diabetes patients. It was among patients, rather than healthy donors, that naive, central memory and Treg TCRB repertoires appeared more similar.

This clone has a handful of counts. What it recognizes is unknown. In total, each donor contributed a single heparinised blood draw that averaged approximately 120 mL. This clonotype was sampled from a woman between 18 and 30 years old in good health. The chain recombines TRBV5-1 with TRBJ2-2, with a tentative D call TRBD2 (5 bases). Sequenced input: central memory CD4+ T cells from blood. The CDR3 reads CASSFVGGTGELFF. The CDR3 coding sequence is TGCGCCAGCAGCTTTGTAGGAGGCACCGGGGAGCTGTTTTTT.